The 32 T cell receptor beta chains given below trace back to one sample, sequenced in a study of CD8 T cells in ankylosing spondylitis. A single record per CDR3 protein comes from TCRdb applying MiXCR to the 5' RACE reads. The sample consists of about 64,000 distinct CDR3 sequences, 6.2% of them appearing once. The sequencing sample was made of synovial fluid, either unsorted or a sorted T cell fraction (not recorded which). All receptors derive from a male donor with ankylosing spondylitis.

This clonotype was detected ten times or more. V is TRBV2 and J is TRBJ2-5; weak D call: TRBD2 (6 bases). The V gene's germline CDR1 is SNHLY and CDR2 FYNNEI. Trimming cost V 1 base and J 5 bases, with 11 bases left between them. The CDR3 extends over 14 amino acids. The CDR3 nucleotides read TGTGCCAGCAGTGAAGGACTAGTCGGCGAGACCCAGTACTTC. As protein: CASSEGLVGETQYF. The full variable domain, with the rest looked up from reference TRBV2 and TRBJ2-5, is EPEVTQTPSHQVTQMGQEVILRCVPISNHLYFYWYRQILGQKVEFLVSFYNNEISEKSEIFDDQFSVERPDGSNFTLKIRSTKLEDSAMYFCASSEGLVGETQYFGPGTRLLVL.

The genes are TRBV3-1 and TRBJ2-2; D is unclear. CDR1 is LGHDT, CDR2 YNNKEL, per germline (reference sequence). The CDR3 covers 16 residues. V gave up 0 bases and J gave up 5 bases, with 13 bases separating them. The chain's CDR3 is CASSQETGQRTGELFF. The DNA for the CDR3 is TGTGCCAGCAGCCAAGAAACCGGGCAGAGGACCGGGGAGCTGTTTTTT.

With regard to this clonotype: Germline and junction disagree at one end, which may indicate a read error. The chain employs TRBV20-1 and TRBJ1-2; 8 nucleotides align to TRBD1. Germline-derived CDR1 and CDR2 are DFQATT and SNEGSKA (reference sequence). This CDR3 has 15 amino acids. For the CDR3, the DNA is TGCAGTGCTAGATTGGGACAGGTTGATAACAATGGCTACACCTTC. The encoded protein is CSARLGQVDNNGYTF.

Ten or more counts support this clonotype. The rearrangement uses TRBV24-1 and TRBJ2-7, with D unclear. Trimming stripped 0 bases from V and 5 bases from J, with 19 bases between. The germline V gene encodes CDR1 KGHDR and CDR2 SFDVKD. The CDR3 is made up of 17 amino acids. The CDR3 bases are TGTGCCACCAGTGATTTGTACACGGAGCGCCGAGACCACGAGCAGTACTTC. Its protein is CATSDLYTERRDHEQYF.

About this clonotype: It may be a read error: a sequence one base away is much more abundant. The rearrangement joins TRBV11-2 to TRBJ2-1; D is possibly TRBD1 (5 bases). With 5 bases removed from V and 15 bases from J, the gap between germline ends came to 14 bases. The CDR3 is 11 amino acids. CDR1 and CDR2 from the germline V gene are SGHAT and FQNNGV. For the CDR3, the DNA is TGTGCCAGCAGCCAGGGCCCTAGGGGGTTCTTC. Translated, it gives CASSQGPRGFF.

In this sample, this clonotype turned up many times. The rearrangement links TRBV7-8 to TRBJ2-5; TRBD2 might be the D (7 bases). The V and J ends lost 2 bases and 9 bases respectively, with 13 bases between them. The CDR3 sequence is 13 residues long. Germline assignment: CDR1 SGHVS and CDR2 FQNEAQ. The CDR3 reads CASSLLEGGAQYF. The CDR3 DNA sequence: TGTGCCAGCAGCTTACTCGAGGGGGGGGCCCAGTACTTC.

This clonotype occurred a few times. The chain recombines TRBV6-1 with TRBJ2-1; 8 nucleotides match TRBD2. CDR3 length: 16 amino acids. Germline CDR1 and CDR2: MNHNS and SASEGT. The J segment lost 6 bases and the V segment lost 2 bases, leaving 9 bases of the junction unmatched. CDR3 sequence: CASSESPGTSFNEQFF. CDR3 DNA sequence: TGTGCCAGCAGTGAAAGTCCCGGGACTAGTTTCAATGAGCAGTTCTTC.

The chain employs TRBV30 and TRBJ1-2; 9 nucleotides align to TRBD1. The CDR3 contains 15 residues. Germline CDR1 reads GTSNPN; CDR2 reads SVGIG (reference sequence). The V segment lost 2 bases and the J segment 4 bases; nucleotides outside the gene matches: 8. The CDR3 protein is CAWSPGTGIPYGYTF. CDR3 in DNA: TGTGCCTGGAGTCCGGGGACAGGGATTCCCTATGGCTACACCTTC.

The table lists this clonotype with many counts. The chain couples TRBV20-1 to TRBJ2-1; TRBD1 aligns across 7 bases. After removal of 1 base from V and 10 bases from J, the junction contained 7 bases not matched to a gene. The CDR3 covers 13 residues. CDR1 and CDR2 from the germline V gene are DFQATT and SNEGSKA (reference sequence). DNA for the CDR3: TGCAGTGCTAGAGTCCCGAACAGGGGAGAGCAGTTCTTC. It specifies CSARVPNRGEQFF.

This clonotype was seen a few times. The genes are TRBV23-1 and TRBJ2-7, with 9 bases identical to TRBD2. TRBV23-1 is noted as an ORF with a role that remains uncertain. The CDR3 has 14 residues. V trimming: 4 bases; J trimming: 4 bases; junction bases outside the gene matches: 5. The CDR3 region is CASSLGSGSYEQYF. CDR3 coding DNA: TGCGCCAGCAGTCTTGGTAGCGGGAGTTACGAGCAGTACTTC.

This clonotype showed up many times. The chain uses TRBV20-1 and TRBJ2-7; 9 bases are shared with TRBD2. The CDR3 consists of 14 residues. CDR1 and CDR2 (germline): DFQATT, SNEGSKA (reference sequence). Trimming removed 7 bases from V and 1 base from J; junction bases left unmatched: 8. The CDR3 DNA is TGCAGTGGAATAACGGGACTAGCTTCCTACGAGCAGTACTTC. It encodes CSGITGLASYEQYF.

This clonotype was picked up many times. This chain connects TRBV4-2 to TRBJ1-4; TRBD1 might be the D (6 bases). The CDR3 consists of 15 residues. The germline gives CDR1 LGHNA, CDR2 YNFKEQ. Trimming left V 0 bases short and J 6 bases short, with 11 bases between. CDR3 region: CASSQDRNRDEKLFF. The CDR3 DNA follows: TGTGCCAGCAGCCAAGACCGGAACAGGGATGAAAAACTGTTTTTT.

This clonotype came up many times. The genes are TRBV11-3 and TRBJ2-7, with 7 bases fitting TRBD1. This CDR3 has 13 amino acids. Germline assignment: CDR1 SGHNT and CDR2 YENEEA. V shed 5 bases, J shed 9 bases, and the junction held 10 bases outside the gene matches. The CDR3 reads CASSNDRVGGQYF. The CDR3 nucleotides read TGTGCCAGCAGCAACGACAGGGTCGGCGGGCAGTACTTC.

This clonotype was detected a few times. The chain uses TRBV4-2 and TRBJ1-3; 7 nucleotides line up with TRBD1. With V trimmed by 4 bases and J by 4 bases, 13 bases remained unmatched. Germline V gene lookup returns CDR1 LGHNA and CDR2 YNFKEQ. This CDR3 region has 17 residues. The CDR3 DNA sequence: TGTGCCAGCAGCCTCCAGTCGACAGGGCAATTCGGAAACACCATATATTTT. This encodes CASSLQSTGQFGNTIYF.

This clonotype was seen many times. The rearrangement joins TRBV29-1 to TRBJ1-5; TRBD1 agrees at 8 bases. The CDR3 spans 14 residues. V dropped 6 bases and J dropped 6; count of bases not matched to a gene: 10. Germline V gene data show CDR1 as SQVTM and CDR2 as ANQGSEA. The CDR3: CSVTTTGDSQPQHF. Here the CDR3 DNA reads TGCAGCGTGACGACGACAGGGGATAGTCAGCCCCAGCATTTT.

This clonotype was observed many times. V is TRBV27 and J is TRBJ1-1; D gene uncertain. The length of the CDR3 is 14 residues. V lost 4 bases and J 2 bases, leaving 11 bases between the germline ends. Germline V gene sequence: CDR1 MNHEY, CDR2 SMNVEV (reference sequence). CDR3 protein: CASSSRVGNTEAFF. CDR3 DNA: TGTGCCAGCAGTTCTAGGGTGGGAAACACTGAAGCTTTCTTT.

This clonotype was detected a few times. V usage is TRBV20-1 and J usage is TRBJ2-7; possible D gene TRBD1, 5 bases. The germline V gene has CDR1 DFQATT and CDR2 SNEGSKA (reference sequence). The V gene lost 6 bases and the J gene lost 0 bases, with 15 bases spanning the gap. CDR3 size: 14 residues. The CDR3, as DNA: TGCAGTGCCCCGAACAGGTGGAGCTCCTACGAGCAGTACTTC. It yields the protein CSAPNRWSSYEQYF.

This clonotype was found many times. The chain joins TRBV29-1 to TRBJ2-1; 8 bases map to TRBD2. The CDR3 is 18 amino acids. Trimming at V came to 6 bases and at J to 4 bases, leaving 20 bases not matched to a gene. Germline CDR1 reads SQVTM; CDR2 reads ANQGSEA. Here the CDR3 reads CSVHTRPFAGGRYNEQFF. In DNA, the CDR3 is TGCAGCGTCCACACAAGGCCATTCGCGGGGGGTCGATACAATGAGCAGTTCTTC.

The table lists this clonotype with a few counts. The CDR3 nucleotides read TGTGCCAGCAGCCCCCGGCGGGGCACAGATACGCAGTATTTT. This gives the protein CASSPRRGTDTQYF. This sequence joins TRBV6-2 or TRBV6-3 and TRBJ2-3; D is possibly TRBD2 (5 bases). Trimming removed 6 bases at V and 1 base at J, with 11 bases between. Germline values: CDR1 MNHEY, CDR2 SVGEGT. The CDR3 sequence is 14 residues long.

This clonotype was observed many times. The V and J genes are TRBV12-3 or TRBV12-4 and TRBJ2-3; 11 nucleotides match TRBD1. The CDR3 runs 16 residues. The trim removed 5 bases at V and 5 bases at J, leaving 9 bases unmatched. CDR3: CASSPRTGGIRDTQYF. The CDR3 bases are TGTGCCAGCAGTCCTCGGACAGGGGGCATCAGAGATACGCAGTATTTT.

As to this clonotype: A much larger clone differs by one base, so this may be a read error. The chain uses TRBV7-2 and TRBJ2-1; no clear D. CDR3 length equals 12 residues. Deletions cut 2 bases from V and 3 bases from J, with 2 bases between. Germline V gene lookup returns CDR1 SGHTA and CDR2 FQGNSA. Here the CDR3 reads CASSLHYNEQFF. Here the CDR3 DNA reads TGTGCCAGCAGCTTACACTACAATGAGCAGTTCTTC.

In its sample, this clonotype was seen a few times. This chain links TRBV19 with TRBJ2-7; weak D call: TRBD1 (5 bases). Germline CDR1 and CDR2: LNHDA and SQIVND (reference sequence). The CDR3 consists of 13 residues. Trimming pared 11 bases from V and 3 bases from J, leaving 17 bases between. CDR3 nucleotide sequence: TGTGCCTGCTCCCAGGGTTGGCGCTACGAGCAGTACTTC. Protein product: CACSQGWRYEQYF.

This clonotype was seen repeatedly, ten times or more. V and J are TRBV5-6 and TRBJ2-3; 7 bases align to TRBD1. The CDR3 contains 15 residues. Germline CDR1 is SGHDT and CDR2 is YYEEEE. V was pared by 2 bases and J by 3 bases, with 6 bases of the junction left unmatched. The CDR3: CASSFADRTTDTQYF. DNA of the CDR3: TGTGCCAGCAGCTTCGCGGACAGGACGACAGATACGCAGTATTTT.

This rearrangement joins TRBV7-9 to TRBJ1-2; D is undetermined. The CDR3 length is 15 residues. Germline lookup yields CDR1 SEHNR and CDR2 FQNEAQ (reference sequence). Trimming pared 3 bases from V and 7 bases from J, leaving 18 bases between. The CDR3 sequence: CASSLEAGFFTGYTF. As DNA, the CDR3 is TGTGCCAGCAGCTTGGAAGCAGGATTTTTTACTGGCTACACCTTC.

This clonotype was seen more than once but under ten times. The chain uses TRBV7-6 and TRBJ1-1; 7 positions match TRBD1. Germline values: CDR1 SGHVS, CDR2 FNYEAQ. J was trimmed by 1 base and V by 2 bases; bases with no gene match: 1. The CDR3 has 14 residues. CDR3 sequence reads: CASSLRGPNTEAFF. CDR3 nucleotide sequence: TGTGCCAGCAGCTTAAGGGGGCCGAACACTGAAGCTTTCTTT.

In its sample, this clonotype was seen many times. The V and J genes are TRBV18 and TRBJ2-7; 7 bases align to TRBD1. The V segment lost 3 bases and the J segment 0 bases; nucleotides outside the gene matches: 8. Germline V gives CDR1 KGHSH, CDR2 LQKENI. This CDR3 is 16 amino acids long. The DNA of the CDR3 is TGTGCCAGCTCACCCCTCCCAGGGGACAGCTCCTACGAGCAGTACTTC. This translates into CASSPLPGDSSYEQYF.

The V call is TRBV2, the J call TRBJ2-7, with D possibly being TRBD2 (5 bases). Trimming took off 4 bases at V and 7 bases at J, with 14 bases between the two ends. The germline V gene encodes CDR1 SNHLY and CDR2 FYNNEI. The CDR3 consists of 13 residues. The CDR3: CASSGTRGGEQYF. In nucleotides, the CDR3 is TGTGCCAGCAGTGGGACTCGGGGTGGAGAGCAGTACTTC. Complete variable domain (other parts from reference TRBV2 and TRBJ2-7): EPEVTQTPSHQVTQMGQEVILRCVPISNHLYFYWYRQILGQKVEFLVSFYNNEISEKSEIFDDQFSVERPDGSNFTLKIRSTKLEDSAMYFCASSGTRGGEQYFGPGTRLTVT.

This clonotype has only a few counts. This chain uses TRBV2 with TRBJ1-1; D unresolved. This CDR3 comprises 15 residues. V lost 5 bases to trimming and J lost 1 base, with 14 bases between them. The germline CDR1 and CDR2 sequences are SNHLY and FYNNEI. In DNA form, the CDR3 reads TGTGCCAGCAGTCAATTACGACGGGAGAACACTGAAGCTTTCTTT. It yields the protein CASSQLRRENTEAFF. Drawing the rest from reference TRBV2 and TRBJ1-1, the complete variable domain is EPEVTQTPSHQVTQMGQEVILRCVPISNHLYFYWYRQILGQKVEFLVSFYNNEISEKSEIFDDQFSVERPDGSNFTLKIRSTKLEDSAMYFCASSQLRRENTEAFFGQGTRLTVV.

This clonotype was recorded at least ten times. The chain has TRBV11-2 and TRBJ2-1, with TRBD1 matching 9 bases. Germline CDR1 and CDR2: SGHAT and FQNNGV. J was trimmed by 6 bases and V by 3 bases; bases with no gene match: 12. The CDR3 is 17 amino acids. The CDR3 loop is CASSLGTGSMNSNEQFF. CDR3 nucleotide sequence: TGTGCCAGCAGCTTGGGGACAGGGAGCATGAATTCCAATGAGCAGTTCTTC.

This clonotype appeared a few times. The chain has TRBV24-1 and TRBJ2-1; 12 nucleotides align to TRBD2. The germline gives CDR1 KGHDR, CDR2 SFDVKD. The V and J ends lost 7 bases and 8 bases, in that order; junction bases with no gene match: 5. CDR3 size: 14 residues. The CDR3 is CATRTSGRGDEQFF. CDR3 nucleotides: TGTGCCACCAGGACTAGCGGGAGAGGAGATGAGCAGTTCTTC.

This clonotype was counted ten times or more. The rearrangement uses TRBV20-1 and TRBJ2-1; 8 positions agree with TRBD2. The germline CDR1 and CDR2 sequences are DFQATT and SNEGSKA (reference sequence). The CDR3 is made up of 15 amino acids. Germline trimming cut 4 bases from V and 5 bases from J; bases unmatched to any gene: 10. The CDR3 bases are TGCAGTGCTAAGAGCGGGAGAGGTGCGGACAATGAGCAGTTCTTC. Translated, it gives CSAKSGRGADNEQFF.

J is TRBJ1-2 and V is TRBV5-6; TRBD1 agrees at 9 bases. Germline CDR1 SGHDT, CDR2 YYEEEE. The V gene end was trimmed by 4 bases and the J gene end by 3 bases; junction bases not matched to a gene: 4. The CDR3 covers 14 residues. The CDR3 region has the DNA TGTGCCAGCAGCCCGGACAGGGGTGACTATGGCTACACCTTC. Translating gives CASSPDRGDYGYTF.